The sample holds many counts of the clone carrying this T cell receptor (beta chain). As yet, its antigen is unknown. The germline V gene has CDR1 SGHTA and CDR2 FQGTGA. CDR3 size: 14 residues. V was clipped by 2 bases and J by 6 bases, with 13 bases between them. This record comes from a study of T cells in Graves' hyperthyroidism and ophthalmopathy. Overall study results and limits: Separation of ophthalmopathy from stable hyperthyroidism was achieved by a 13 V-J model. The model made its ophthalmopathy prediction, and onset followed a median approximately 6 months later. Appearing also in blood were most of the thyroid clonotypes expanded above 0.001.

The authors obtained PBMCs from around 10 ml of fresh peripheral blood. Amplified regions were TCR beta CDR3 sequences from RNA transcripts. The TCR CDR3 first-round RT-PCR relied on the HTBI primer set. TCRdb reprocessed the multiplex PCR reads via MiXCR and lists one record per CDR3 protein. This sample has roughly 250,000 distinct CDR3 sequences, with roughly 15% found just once. This sequence joins TRBV7-3 and TRBJ1-2, with a weak D call TRBD1 (5 bases). Sequenced: blood. This TCR was sampled from a woman younger than 30 with Graves' ophthalmopathy. The CDR3 DNA sequence: TGTGCCAGCAGCTTACTGGAGGGGAAAAATGGCTACACCTTC. Its protein is CASSLLEGKNGYTF.